This T cell receptor beta chain was recovered during a study of cytomegalovirus exposure and HLA in healthy donors listed by TCRdb under 2017. As for the study more broadly: An earlier analysis of about 560 of the donors reported roughly 300 Gb of sequence data and 95 million to 140 million unique TCR beta sequences obtained from about 170 million T cells. An early release that covered about 640 HLA-typed donors contained approximately 300 gigabases of sequencing data and around 80 million unique TCR sequences. Of the roughly 400 genotyped donors, 65% to 90% fell in the genetic ancestry cluster associated with self-reported Caucasian donors. The study was designed to test whether signatures of past pathogen exposure could be identified by cataloging public T cell receptors. The study used immunosequencing to profile the T cell repertoires of approximately 640 subjects and linked those repertoires to cytomegalovirus serostatus. Along with the approximately 700-subject first cohort, a separate validation cohort of over 90 different subjects was used. To predict cytomegalovirus infection status, the study combined high-throughput TCR immunosequencing, statistical association of individual TCRs with disease status, and machine learning. In a later analysis, previously published TCR beta repertoires from 500 to 750 donors were re-analyzed and high-resolution HLA genotyping was added so that TCR occurrence patterns could be studied. Rather than using new phenotypic data, the later analysis identified candidate immune exposures from TCR beta sequences and from how often those sequences occurred across donors. An earlier analysis of some 500 of the donors used high-throughput TCR beta sequencing to judge whether each TCR beta V gene segment behaved as functional or pseudogenic. Alongside the repertoire data, information on donor age, sex, ethnicity and CMV serostatus was compiled. Genome-wide SNP genotypes for about 55% of the roughly 670 donors were used in a later genetic analysis, which treated that subset as a discovery cohort. All discovery cohort repertoires had been generated using a single sequencing platform. HLA typing covered class I and class II loci at four-digit resolution. The number of typed donors differed by locus: about 620-640 for A, B, C, DRB1 and DQB1; roughly 510 for DQA1; around 580 for DPA1; and approximately 450 for DPB1. Four to six DR-DQ haplotypes were handled as single units for association and clustering, since linkage in the cohort was strong. Among 300 to 500 genotyped donors of the cohort, an average of around 240,000 unique TCR beta nucleotide sequences was sequenced per donor, of which 15% to 20% were non-productive. Overall study outcomes, separate from this receptor: In a later genetic analysis, a missense DCLRE1C variant was associated with V-gene and J-gene trimming of TCR beta chains, and the association was replicated in an independent cohort. Cytomegalovirus status was reported to be diagnosed by the classifier with high specificity and sensitivity in both the original and validation cohorts. In a later analysis, HLA-associated TCR beta chains showed more clonal expansion and lower generation probabilities than non-associated chains that were equally common. Because HLA typing was unavailable for some donors at each locus, only the typed subset was used in association tests. Some IMGT-functional V segments, including TRBV6-2 and TRBV6-3, could not be told apart with the 87-base-pair reads, so those segments were excluded. CMV serostatus was the only immune exposure information available for the cohort. A further reported finding was that TCR beta sequences accurately predicted the HLA-A and HLA-B alleles for most subjects in the first cohort. The cohort was sequenced for TCR beta chains only, and without alpha or paired-chain data the features that could be detected were limited. Compared with the 666-donor mean, donors in an Asian-associated ancestry cluster had fewer N-insertions in productive TCRs, according to a later genetic analysis. At a false discovery rate of 0.05, a later analysis linked fewer than 20,000 TCR beta sequences to specific HLA alleles. In vitro tests confirmed that a few of the cytomegalovirus-associated TCR beta chains recognize cytomegalovirus antigens. Seventeen rarely observed V segments, including chromosome 9 orphons, were excluded from the earlier analysis of several hundred of the donors because counts were too low. In a later analysis, the rate of TCR association differed among HLA loci, with DRB1 alleles having the most associated TCRs and HLA-C alleles having the fewest. In an earlier analysis of approximately 600 of the donors, most TCR beta V segments were observed in productive rearrangements about 90% or about 30% of the time, broadly matching IMGT annotations. The authors suggested that the approach could potentially be generalized to other disease states and immunological phenotypes. Presence/absence analyses assumed roughly uniform sequencing depth across donors, an assumption that may not hold. Several of the top co-occurrence clusters appeared to be linked to parvovirus B19, influenza, CMV and Epstein-Barr virus, according to a later analysis. A cluster of highly shared sequence variants was judged likely to be a technical artifact of the sequencing pipeline. While some public TCRs were present in many individuals, most TCR sequences turned up only very rarely across donors. In the study, 150 to 200 TCR beta chains were listed as associated with cytomegalovirus. Strong co-occurrence of HLA alleles, especially DR and DQ, made assigning TCR associations to individual alleles difficult. Most CMV-associated TCR beta chains appeared to be HLA-restricted in a later analysis, and the HLA associations seemed to be driven largely by CMV exposure. Correlated functional status among segregating V segments might be attributable to linkage disequilibrium, but an unknown experimental factor could not be ruled out.

The cohort comprised some 680 healthy bone marrow donors. At the time of sampling, all cohort members were nominally healthy, though unrecorded immune exposures were likely present. The donor was CMV seropositive and belonged to the group of 250 to 350 seropositive cohort members. Each donor provided a peripheral blood sample, and peripheral blood mononuclear cells were used for TCR beta sequencing. The Qiagen DNeasy Blood Extraction Kit was used to extract genomic DNA from the blood cell samples. Libraries were built with the immunoSEQ multiplex PCR assay. The multiplex PCR relied on a mix of 60 forward primers for TCR Vbeta segments and 13 reverse primers for TCR Jbeta segments. The CDR3 region of rearranged TCR beta genes was amplified from genomic DNA with a multiplex PCR assay. The Illumina HiSeq System was used to sequence the amplified TCR beta libraries as 87-base-pair reads. The study's own analysis went as follows. A later analysis counted about 80 million unique TCR beta chains across the 500 to 850 repertoires, and about 10 million of these chains were shared by at least two donors. A nearest-neighbor algorithm error-corrected the raw reads and collapsed the reads into unique sequences, merging closely related sequences to remove PCR and sequencing errors. CDR3 sequences were aligned to IMGT reference sequences to assign V, D and J gene segments. For a sequence to be retained, at least a six-nucleotide match to both a V gene segment and a J gene segment was required. Rearrangements were classified as productive when the CDR3 lacked stop codons and remained in frame with V and J, and all other rearrangements were classified as non-productive. Following IMGT convention, CDR3 was defined as the stretch from the second conserved V-encoded cysteine up to the conserved J-encoded phenylalanine. Sequences without an unambiguous match to a single V gene segment were excluded from the earlier analysis of 450 to 750 of the donors. An earlier analysis of a few hundred of the donors classified V segments as functional when productive rearrangements were above 56.7% and as segregating when the standard deviation between donors was above 5%. A statistical classification framework was built for diagnosing cytomegalovirus status from the catalog of TCR beta chain sequences. In a later analysis, TCR nucleotide sequences were compared against IMGT/GENE-DB human TR gene sequences so that V and J genes could be assigned. The TCRdist pipeline was used in a later analysis to assign CDR3 sequences and most-parsimonious VDJ recombination scenarios. In a later analysis, every TCR beta chain was defined by the combination of its CDR3 amino acid sequence and its V-gene family, and reads without a unique V-gene family were dropped. As a way to deal with suspected cross-contamination and a sequencing artifact, a later analysis dropped more than 500 nucleotide sequences that were highly shared and had low generation probability. In a later analysis, a clonal expansion index for each public chain was calculated from normalized within-repertoire ranks of inferred template counts. In a later analysis, generation probabilities were computed using a VDJ recombination model fitted to out-of-frame rearrangements, and the results were checked against IGoR. In a later analysis, hypergeometric tests were used to score TCR-TCR, TCR-HLA and TCR-CMV co-occurrence, with a repertoire-size bias correction applied to TCR pairs. To estimate false discovery rates, a later analysis permuted the HLA or CMV assignments 20 times. In a later analysis, co-occurring TCRs were grouped using DBSCAN, and TCRdist sequence similarity was added for clustering within HLA-allele-positive subsets. Repertoires with fewer than 30,000 or more than 120,000 public chains were left out of co-occurrence clustering, as were four to six repertoires with anomalous nucleotide sharing. Drawn from immuneACCESS, this table holds only the in-frame rearrangements with V and J called that TCRdb kept. Clones are partly lost; checked studies trace under half to an unresolved V gene and leave the rest unexplained. V, J and clone size reflect that table, while D and trimming were determined from the DNA. The sample table shows some 150,000 clones, and about three quarters are seen once. The ten top clones hold under 7.5% of the sample.

With regard to this clone: This clone's antigen is unknown. No base-level quality is on record; no much larger clone is a single base apart.

Between the V and J ends, shortened by 7 bases and 0 bases respectively, the junction contains 2 bases. From the cysteine through the phenylalanine, the CDR3 covers 12 amino acids. The only DNA kept is the CDR3, 36 bases in frame from the first base. CDR1 and CDR2 are drawn from the germline V gene: SGDLS, YYNGEE. The chain couples TRBV9 to TRBJ2-6, with no confident D gene call. The receptor's source is a man between 40 and 49 years old in good health and CMV-seropositive. Sequenced: PBMCs. Here the CDR3 is given as CASLSGANVLTF. The DNA sequence follows: TGTGCCAGCCTCTCTGGGGCCAACGTCCTGACTTTC.